This T cell receptor (beta chain) was sequenced in a study of tumor and adjacent non-tumor tissue in lung cancer. Study-wide points: Tumor TCR diversity, when higher, was linked to shorter survival.

This clonotype was counted many times. The antigen is not known. The template was RNA from unsorted bulk tissue. Newly diagnosed lung cancer patients had thoracic surgery in China, August–late 2014, without prior chemotherapy. Three rounds of nested PCR, following a modified ARM-PCR protocol, produced the TCRbeta library. TCRdb reanalysed the multiplex PCR reads using MiXCR and keeps one entry per CDR3 protein. Counted here are tens of thousands of distinct CDR3 sequences, 50% to 60% occurring once; the ten biggest clones make up 20%. The ends lost 5 bases at V and 1 base at J; junction bases unmatched: 3. This CDR3 spans 15 amino acids. Germline assignment: CDR1 MDHEN and CDR2 SYDVKM.

The clonotype was recovered from a middle-aged man with non-small cell lung cancer. The chain links TRBV28 to TRBJ2-1, with 9 bases fitting TRBD1. The material sequenced was lung tumor tissue. CDR3 sequence reads: CASSGDRDSYNEQFF. Written as DNA, the CDR3 is TGTGCCAGCAGTGGGGACAGGGATTCCTACAATGAGCAGTTCTTC.